This T cell receptor (beta chain) emerged from a study of CXCR3-negative and CXCR3-positive naive CD8 T cells. Study-level background: There were 140 million or so TRB reads altogether, and each library had about 1.5 +/- 0.3 million of them.

General study points: Comparably high diversity was seen in both naive subsets, and much lower diversity in memory CD8+ cells. Compared with CXCR3-negative naive cells, CXCR3-positive naive cells showed more hydrophobic TRB CDR3s.

Naive CD8+ T cells had a CD45RO-CCR7+CD27+CD95- phenotype. Germline CDR1 and CDR2: ENHRY and SYGVKD. The CDR3 loop spans 17 amino acids. Points on this clonotype: Its antigen remains unknown.

5' RACE with UMI labels generated the TRB cDNA libraries. Reprocessing the 5' RACE reads, TCRdb reports a single entry for every CDR3 protein and omits DNA. The data show 35,000 to 55,000 distinct CDR3 sequences, and the top ten clones hold approximately 2.5%. Specimen: naive CXCR3- CD8+ T cells from blood. Subset indicated: CD45RO-CCR7+CD27+CD95- naive CD8+ T cells lacking CXCR3 (TNR3-). This receptor was taken from a human donor in good health. Some clones in this sample may be carry-over from other donors' samples. The chain combines TRBV10-3 with TRBJ2-7; TCRdb gives TRBD1 as the D gene, but with no DNA this cannot be confirmed. This CDR3 reads CAISESEEGGNTYEQYF.